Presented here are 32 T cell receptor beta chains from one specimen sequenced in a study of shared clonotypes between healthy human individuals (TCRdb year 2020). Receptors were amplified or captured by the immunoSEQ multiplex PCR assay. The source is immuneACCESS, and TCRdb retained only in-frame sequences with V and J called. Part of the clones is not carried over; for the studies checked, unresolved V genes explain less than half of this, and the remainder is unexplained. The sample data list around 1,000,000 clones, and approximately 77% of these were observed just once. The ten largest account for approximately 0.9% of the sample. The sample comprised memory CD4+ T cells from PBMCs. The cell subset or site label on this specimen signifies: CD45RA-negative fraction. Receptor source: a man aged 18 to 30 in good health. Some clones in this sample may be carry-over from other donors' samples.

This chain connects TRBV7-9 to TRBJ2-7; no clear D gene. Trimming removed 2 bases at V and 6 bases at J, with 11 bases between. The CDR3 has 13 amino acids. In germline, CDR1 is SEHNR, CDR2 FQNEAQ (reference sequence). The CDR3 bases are TGTGCCAGCAGCTTAAAAGAGGCCTCCGAGCAGTACTTC. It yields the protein CASSLKEASEQYF.

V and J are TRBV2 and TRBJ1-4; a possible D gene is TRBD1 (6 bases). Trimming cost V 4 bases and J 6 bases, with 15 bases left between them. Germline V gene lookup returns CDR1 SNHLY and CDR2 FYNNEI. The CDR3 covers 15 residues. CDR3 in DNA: TGTGCCAGCAGTGGCTCCGGGACACGATATGAAAAACTGTTTTTT. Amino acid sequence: CASSGSGTRYEKLFF.

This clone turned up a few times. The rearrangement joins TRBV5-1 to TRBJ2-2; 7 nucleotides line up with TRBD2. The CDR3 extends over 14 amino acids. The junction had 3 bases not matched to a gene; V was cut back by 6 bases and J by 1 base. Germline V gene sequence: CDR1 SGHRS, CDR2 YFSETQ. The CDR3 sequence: CASTVAGNTGELFF. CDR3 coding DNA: TGCGCCAGCACCGTAGCGGGGAACACCGGGGAGCTGTTTTTT.

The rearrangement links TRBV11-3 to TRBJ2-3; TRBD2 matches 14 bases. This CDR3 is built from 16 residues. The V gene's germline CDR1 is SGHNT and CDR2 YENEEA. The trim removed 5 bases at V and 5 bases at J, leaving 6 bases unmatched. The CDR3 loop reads CASSDRLAGGGDTQYF. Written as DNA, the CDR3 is TGTGCCAGCAGCGATAGACTAGCGGGAGGGGGAGATACGCAGTATTTT.

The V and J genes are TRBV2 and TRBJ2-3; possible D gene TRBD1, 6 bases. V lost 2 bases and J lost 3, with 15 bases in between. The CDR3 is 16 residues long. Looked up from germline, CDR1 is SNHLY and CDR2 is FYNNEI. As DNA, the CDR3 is TGTGCCAGCAGTGAATCGACAGGCGAGCGGACAGATACGCAGTATTTT. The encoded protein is CASSESTGERTDTQYF.

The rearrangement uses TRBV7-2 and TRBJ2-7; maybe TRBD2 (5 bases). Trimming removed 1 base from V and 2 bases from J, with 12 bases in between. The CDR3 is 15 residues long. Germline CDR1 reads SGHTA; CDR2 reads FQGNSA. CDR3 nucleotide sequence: TGTGCCAGCAGCTTAGGCAGAGGGAAGACCTACGAGCAGTACTTC. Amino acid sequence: CASSLGRGKTYEQYF.

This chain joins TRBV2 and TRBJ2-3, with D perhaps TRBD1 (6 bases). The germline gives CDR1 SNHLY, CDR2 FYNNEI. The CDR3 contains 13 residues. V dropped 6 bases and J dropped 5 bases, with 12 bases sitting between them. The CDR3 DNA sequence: TGTGCCAGCAGGGGGGCCCGGGGAGATACGCAGTATTTT. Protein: CASRGARGDTQYF.

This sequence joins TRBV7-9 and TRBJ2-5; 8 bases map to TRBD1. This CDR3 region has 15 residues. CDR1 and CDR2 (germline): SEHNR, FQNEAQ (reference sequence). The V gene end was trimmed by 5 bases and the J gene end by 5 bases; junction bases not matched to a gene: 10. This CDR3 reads CASSPIGQGWETQYF. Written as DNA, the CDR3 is TGTGCCAGCAGCCCCATAGGACAGGGATGGGAGACCCAGTACTTC.

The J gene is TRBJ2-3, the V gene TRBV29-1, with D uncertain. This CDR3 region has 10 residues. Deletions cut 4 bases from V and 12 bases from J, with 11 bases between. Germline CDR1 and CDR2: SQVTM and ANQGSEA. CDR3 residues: CSVGPDPQYF. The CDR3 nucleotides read TGCAGCGTTGGGCCCGATCCACAGTATTTT.

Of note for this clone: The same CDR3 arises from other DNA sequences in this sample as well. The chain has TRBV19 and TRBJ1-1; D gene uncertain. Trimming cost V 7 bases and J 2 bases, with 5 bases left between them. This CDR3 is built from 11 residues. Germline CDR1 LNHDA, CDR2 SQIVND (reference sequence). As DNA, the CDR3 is TGTGCCAGTACAGAAAACACTGAAGCTTTCTTT. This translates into CASTENTEAFF.

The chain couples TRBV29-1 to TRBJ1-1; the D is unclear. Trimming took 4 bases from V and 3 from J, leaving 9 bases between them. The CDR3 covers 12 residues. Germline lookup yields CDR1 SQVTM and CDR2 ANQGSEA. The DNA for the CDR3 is TGCAGCGTTGGTTTCATCTACACTGAAGCTTTCTTT. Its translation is CSVGFIYTEAFF.

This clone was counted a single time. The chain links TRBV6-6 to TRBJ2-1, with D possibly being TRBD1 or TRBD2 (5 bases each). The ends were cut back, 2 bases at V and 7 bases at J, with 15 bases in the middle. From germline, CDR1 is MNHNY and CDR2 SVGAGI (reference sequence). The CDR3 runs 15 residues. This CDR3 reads CASSYDGAPGNEQFF. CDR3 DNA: TGTGCCAGCAGTTACGACGGGGCCCCAGGTAATGAGCAGTTCTTC.

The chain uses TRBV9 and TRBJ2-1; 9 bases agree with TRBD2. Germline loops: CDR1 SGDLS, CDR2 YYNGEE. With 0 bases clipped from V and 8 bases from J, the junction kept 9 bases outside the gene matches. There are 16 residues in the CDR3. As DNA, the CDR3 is TGTGCCAGCAGCGTAGACCCGGCTAGCGGGATCTATGAGCAGTTCTTC. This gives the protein CASSVDPASGIYEQFF. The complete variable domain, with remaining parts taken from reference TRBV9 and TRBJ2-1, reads DSGVTQTPKHLITATGQRVTLRCSPRSGDLSVYWYQQSLDQGLQFLIQYYNGEERAKGNILERFSAQQFPDLHSELNLSSLELGDSALYFCASSVDPASGIYEQFFGPGTRLTVL.

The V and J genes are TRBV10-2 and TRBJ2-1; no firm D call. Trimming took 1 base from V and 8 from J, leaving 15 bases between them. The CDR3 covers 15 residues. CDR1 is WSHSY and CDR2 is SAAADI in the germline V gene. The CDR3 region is CASSEWGVIPDEQFF. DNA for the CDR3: TGCGCCAGCAGTGAGTGGGGTGTGATTCCCGATGAGCAGTTCTTC.

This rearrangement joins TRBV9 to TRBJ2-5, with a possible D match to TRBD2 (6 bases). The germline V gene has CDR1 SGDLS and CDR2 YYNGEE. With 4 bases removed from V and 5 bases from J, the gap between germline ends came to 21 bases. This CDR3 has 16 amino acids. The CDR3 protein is CASSLRGGGMGETQYF. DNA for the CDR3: TGTGCCAGCAGCCTACGAGGCGGCGGGATGGGGGAGACCCAGTACTTC.

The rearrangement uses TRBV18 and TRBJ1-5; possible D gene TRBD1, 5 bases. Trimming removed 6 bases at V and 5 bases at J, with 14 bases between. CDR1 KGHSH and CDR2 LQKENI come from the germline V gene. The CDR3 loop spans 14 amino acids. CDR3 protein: CASSPVPGDQPQHF. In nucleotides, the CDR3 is TGTGCCAGCTCCCCCGTGCCGGGGGATCAGCCCCAGCATTTT.

CDR3 sequence (DNA): TGTGCCAGCAGTGAGGGGTGGTCCTACAATGAGCAGTTCTTC. It specifies CASSEGWSYNEQFF. This rearrangement joins TRBV6-1 to TRBJ2-1, with D unresolved. The germline V gene has CDR1 MNHNS and CDR2 SASEGT. The CDR3 length is 14 residues. V dropped 3 bases and J dropped 1 base, with 7 bases sitting between them.

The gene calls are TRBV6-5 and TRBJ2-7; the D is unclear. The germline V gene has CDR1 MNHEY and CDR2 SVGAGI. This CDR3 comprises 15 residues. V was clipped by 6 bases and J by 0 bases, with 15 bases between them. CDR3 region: CASSRRVRDSYEQYF. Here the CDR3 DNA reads TGTGCCAGCAGCCGCCGAGTAAGGGACTCCTACGAGCAGTACTTC.

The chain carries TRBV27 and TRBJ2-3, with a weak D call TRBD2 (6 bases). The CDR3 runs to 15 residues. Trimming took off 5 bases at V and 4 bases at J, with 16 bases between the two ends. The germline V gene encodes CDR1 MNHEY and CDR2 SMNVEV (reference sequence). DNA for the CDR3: TGTGCCAGCAGTCGGGACTTCTCCGGCGCAGATACGCAGTATTTT. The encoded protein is CASSRDFSGADTQYF.

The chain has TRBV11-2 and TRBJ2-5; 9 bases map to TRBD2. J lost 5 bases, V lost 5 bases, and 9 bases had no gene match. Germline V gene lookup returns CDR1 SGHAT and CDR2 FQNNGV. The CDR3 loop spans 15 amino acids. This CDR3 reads CASSLIAGAAETQYF. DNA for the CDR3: TGTGCCAGCAGCCTTATAGCGGGAGCAGCCGAGACCCAGTACTTC.

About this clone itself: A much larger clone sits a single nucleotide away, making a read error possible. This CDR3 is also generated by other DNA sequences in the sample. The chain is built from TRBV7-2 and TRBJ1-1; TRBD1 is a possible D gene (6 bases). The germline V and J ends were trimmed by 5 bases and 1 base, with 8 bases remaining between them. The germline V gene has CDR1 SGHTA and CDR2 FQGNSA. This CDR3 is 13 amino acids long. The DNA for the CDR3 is TGTGCCAGCAGCACACAGGGGAACACTGAAGCTTTCTTT. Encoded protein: CASSTQGNTEAFF.

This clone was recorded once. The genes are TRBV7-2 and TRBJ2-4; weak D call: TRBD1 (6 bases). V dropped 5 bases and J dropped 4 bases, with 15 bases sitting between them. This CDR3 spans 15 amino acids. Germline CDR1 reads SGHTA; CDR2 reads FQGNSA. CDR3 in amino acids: CASSHGGQTKNIQYF. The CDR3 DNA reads TGTGCCAGCAGCCACGGAGGACAGACAAAAAACATTCAGTACTTC.

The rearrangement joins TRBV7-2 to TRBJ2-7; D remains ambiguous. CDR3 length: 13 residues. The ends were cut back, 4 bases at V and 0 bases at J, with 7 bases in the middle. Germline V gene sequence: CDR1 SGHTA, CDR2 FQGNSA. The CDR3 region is CASSWLNSYEQYF. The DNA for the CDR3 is TGTGCCAGCAGCTGGCTAAACTCCTACGAGCAGTACTTC.

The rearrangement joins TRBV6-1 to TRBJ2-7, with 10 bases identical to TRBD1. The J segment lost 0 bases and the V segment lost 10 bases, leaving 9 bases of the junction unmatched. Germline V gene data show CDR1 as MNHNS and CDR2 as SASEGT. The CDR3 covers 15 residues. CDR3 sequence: CATQRGQGSSYEQYF. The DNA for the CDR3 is TGTGCCACCCAAAGGGGACAGGGGTCCTCCTACGAGCAGTACTTC.

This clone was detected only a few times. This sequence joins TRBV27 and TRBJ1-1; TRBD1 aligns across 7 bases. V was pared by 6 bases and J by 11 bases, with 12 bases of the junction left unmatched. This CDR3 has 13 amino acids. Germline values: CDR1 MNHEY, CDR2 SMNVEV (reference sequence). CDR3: CASRFSDRAFAFF. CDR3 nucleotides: TGTGCCAGCAGATTCTCTGACAGGGCGTTCGCTTTCTTT.

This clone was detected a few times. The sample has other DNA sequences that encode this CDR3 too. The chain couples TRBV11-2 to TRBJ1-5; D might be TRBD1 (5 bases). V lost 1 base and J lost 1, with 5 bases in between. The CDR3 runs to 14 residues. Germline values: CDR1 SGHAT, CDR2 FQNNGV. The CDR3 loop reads CASSLGTSNQPQHF. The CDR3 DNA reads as TGTGCCAGCAGCTTAGGGACAAGCAATCAGCCCCAGCATTTT. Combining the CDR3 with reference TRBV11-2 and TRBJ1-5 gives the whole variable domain EAGVAQSPRYKIIEKRQSVAFWCNPISGHATLYWYQQILGQGPKLLIQFQNNGVVDDSQLPKDRFSAERLKGVDSTLKIQPAKLEDSAVYLCASSLGTSNQPQHFGDGTRLSIL.

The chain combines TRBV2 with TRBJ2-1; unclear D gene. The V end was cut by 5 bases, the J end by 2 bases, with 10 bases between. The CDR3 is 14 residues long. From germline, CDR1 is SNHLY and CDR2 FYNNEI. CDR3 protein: CASSSRMAYNEQFF. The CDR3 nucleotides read TGTGCCAGCAGTTCAAGGATGGCCTACAATGAGCAGTTCTTC.

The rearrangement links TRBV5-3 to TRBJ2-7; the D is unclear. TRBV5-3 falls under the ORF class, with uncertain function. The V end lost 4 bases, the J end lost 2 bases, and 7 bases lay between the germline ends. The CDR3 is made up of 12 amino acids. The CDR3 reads CARSPPPYEQYF. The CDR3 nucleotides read TGTGCCAGAAGCCCTCCTCCCTACGAGCAGTACTTC.

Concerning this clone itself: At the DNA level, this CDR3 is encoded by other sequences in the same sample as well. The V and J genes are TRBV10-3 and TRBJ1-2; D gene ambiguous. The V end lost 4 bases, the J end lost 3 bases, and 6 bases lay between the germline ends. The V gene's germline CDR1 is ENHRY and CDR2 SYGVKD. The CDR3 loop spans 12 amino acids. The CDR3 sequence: CAISGVDYGYTF. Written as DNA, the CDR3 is TGTGCCATCAGTGGGGTTGACTATGGCTACACCTTC.

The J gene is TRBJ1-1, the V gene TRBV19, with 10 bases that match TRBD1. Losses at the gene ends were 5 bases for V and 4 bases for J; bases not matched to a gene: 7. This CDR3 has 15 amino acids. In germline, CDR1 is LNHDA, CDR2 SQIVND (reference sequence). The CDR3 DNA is TGTGCCAGTAGTCCGACAGGGGGCTTGATCACTGAAGCTTTCTTT. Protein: CASSPTGGLITEAFF.

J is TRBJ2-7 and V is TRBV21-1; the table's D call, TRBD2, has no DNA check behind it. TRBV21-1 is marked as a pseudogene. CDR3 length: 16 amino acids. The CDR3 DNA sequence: TGTGCCAGCAGACTCAGGGGGACTAGCGGGAGTGTCGAGCAGTACTTC. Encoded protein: CASRLRGTSGSVEQYF.

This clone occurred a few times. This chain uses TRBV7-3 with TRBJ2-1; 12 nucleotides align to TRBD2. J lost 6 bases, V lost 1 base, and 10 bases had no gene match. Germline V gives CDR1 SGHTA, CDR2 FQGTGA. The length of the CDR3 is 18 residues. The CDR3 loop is CASSLKASGRGVGNEQFF. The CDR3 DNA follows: TGTGCCAGCAGCTTAAAGGCTAGCGGGAGGGGAGTGGGCAATGAGCAGTTCTTC.